A single sample is the source of the 15 T cell receptor beta chains below, sequenced in a study of blood T cells in healthy people across ages. A second roughly 7 to 11 cycle PCR used barcoded and J-beta primers. Each CDR3 protein is one row after TCRdb ran MiXCR on the 5' RACE reads. The sample shows hundreds of thousands of distinct CDR3 sequences, 56% of them seen only once. Material for sequencing was blood. Receptors originate from a man between 40 and 49 years old in good health.

This clonotype was counted at least ten times. The genes are TRBV5-1 and TRBJ2-3; no clear D gene. Per germline, CDR1 SGHRS and CDR2 YFSETQ. Trimming shortened V by 0 bases and J by 0 bases, and 11 bases separated the two germline ends. CDR3 size: 16 residues. The CDR3 spells CASSLDSPSSTDTQYF. In DNA, the CDR3 is TGCGCCAGCAGCTTGGACAGCCCAAGTAGCACAGATACGCAGTATTTT.

V usage is TRBV9 and J usage is TRBJ2-7; 10 positions match TRBD1. The junction had 2 bases not matched to a gene; V was cut back by 0 bases and J by 2 bases. The CDR3 has 15 residues. Germline lookup yields CDR1 SGDLS and CDR2 YYNGEE. The CDR3 loop is CASSVAGTGAYEQYF. The CDR3 DNA follows: TGTGCCAGCAGCGTAGCCGGGACAGGGGCCTACGAGCAGTACTTC.

The V gene is TRBV5-4, the J gene TRBJ2-2, with 10 bases that match TRBD1. V lost 4 bases to trimming and J lost 1 base; unmatched junction nucleotides: 13. The germline gives CDR1 SGHNT, CDR2 YYREEE (reference sequence). CDR3 length: 19 amino acids. The CDR3 spells CASSPLTTGTGVNTGELFF. CDR3 bases: TGTGCCAGCAGCCCGCTCACGACCGGGACAGGGGTGAACACCGGGGAGCTGTTTTTT.

V is TRBV28 and J is TRBJ1-2; no reliable D call. Germline V gene data show CDR1 as MDHEN and CDR2 as SYDVKM. The CDR3 contains 13 residues. Trimming left V 7 bases short and J 0 bases short, with 9 bases between. CDR3 in DNA: TGTGCCAGCATGAACGGAGCTAACTATGGCTACACCTTC. Protein: CASMNGANYGYTF.

This rearrangement joins TRBV6-6 to TRBJ2-7, with 9 bases lining up with TRBD2. Germline lookup yields CDR1 MNHNY and CDR2 SVGAGI (reference sequence). The CDR3 totals 16 residues. Germline trimming cut 4 bases from V and 2 bases from J; bases unmatched to any gene: 9. CDR3 nucleotides: TGTGCCAGCAGTTCCGTCGGGCGCGGGAGGGCCTACGAGCAGTACTTC. Translation: CASSSVGRGRAYEQYF.

A few counts support this clonotype. V usage is TRBV5-1 and J usage is TRBJ1-2; D unclear. Trimming removed 4 bases from V and 4 bases from J, with 8 bases in between. The CDR3 is made up of 12 amino acids. Germline-derived CDR1 and CDR2 are SGHRS and YFSETQ. CDR3 DNA: TGCGCCAGCAGCCCAGAACGCTATGGCTACACCTTC. It codes for CASSPERYGYTF.

V usage is TRBV2 and J usage is TRBJ2-5; D is undetermined. The end of the DNA is better explained by TRBJ2-7, so the J call may be wrong. Germline V gene lookup returns CDR1 SNHLY and CDR2 FYNNEI. This CDR3 has 12 residues. In nucleotides, the CDR3 is TGTGCCAGCAGTGTGACGGACTACGAGCAGTACTTC. Protein: CASSVTDYEQYF.

The V and J genes are TRBV9 and TRBJ2-7, with 12 bases that match TRBD2. With the DNA end fitting TRBJ2-5 better, the J assignment may be wrong. The CDR3 consists of 16 residues. From germline, CDR1 is SGDLS and CDR2 YYNGEE. The DNA for the CDR3 is TGTGCCAGCAGCGTAGGGACTAGCGGGGTGGGGGAGACCCAGTACTTC. This translates into CASSVGTSGVGETQYF.

The chain joins TRBV14 to TRBJ2-7; D unresolved. The J call is in doubt because the DNA end fits TRBJ2-5 better. Germline V gene sequence: CDR1 SGHDN, CDR2 FVKESK. The CDR3 runs 15 residues. CDR3 nucleotides: TGTGCCAGCAGCCAAGGAGTGAGGTCGGAGGAGACCCAGTACTTC. Protein product: CASSQGVRSEETQYF.

The gene calls are TRBV5-6 and TRBJ1-1; 7 bases fit TRBD1. The CDR3 spans 15 residues. The V segment lost 2 bases and the J segment 5 bases; nucleotides outside the gene matches: 9. CDR1 SGHDT and CDR2 YYEEEE come from the germline V gene. Written as DNA, the CDR3 is TGTGCCAGCAGCTTTTTCGACAGGGAAAATACTGAAGCTTTCTTT. It is translated as CASSFFDRENTEAFF. Together with reference TRBV5-6 and TRBJ1-1, the CDR3 gives the full variable domain: DAGVTQSPTHLIKTRGQQVTLRCSPKSGHDTVSWYQQALGQGPQFIFQYYEEEERQRGNFPDRFSGHQFPNYSSELNVNALLLGDSALYLCASSFFDRENTEAFFGQGTRLTVV.

This clonotype has only a few counts. The rearrangement links TRBV7-2 to TRBJ2-7, with TRBD2 matching 12 bases. This CDR3 region has 14 residues. Germline V gene lookup returns CDR1 SGHTA and CDR2 FQGNSA. J lost 7 bases, V lost 4 bases, and 5 bases had no gene match. The CDR3 DNA reads TGTGCCAGCAGCTCGACTAGCGGGGGCAGGGAGCAGTACTTC. Translated, it gives CASSSTSGGREQYF. Full variable domain (outside the CDR3, taken from reference TRBV7-2 and TRBJ2-7): GAGVSQSPSNKVTEKGKDVELRCDPISGHTALYWYRQSLGQGLEFLIYFQGNSAPDKSGLPSDRFSAERTGGSVSTLTIQRTQQEDSAVYLCASSSTSGGREQYFGPGTRLTVT.

The rearrangement joins TRBV7-2 to TRBJ2-1; 7 bases agree with TRBD2. The V and J ends lost 4 bases and 5 bases, in that order; junction bases with no gene match: 5. Germline CDR1 SGHTA, CDR2 FQGNSA. The CDR3 totals 14 residues. The CDR3 DNA reads as TGTGCCAGCAGCTCCGGCGGGGGAGACAATGAGCAGTTCTTC. Amino acids: CASSSGGGDNEQFF. Full variable domain (remainder filled in from reference TRBV7-2 and TRBJ2-1): GAGVSQSPSNKVTEKGKDVELRCDPISGHTALYWYRQSLGQGLEFLIYFQGNSAPDKSGLPSDRFSAERTGGSVSTLTIQRTQQEDSAVYLCASSSGGGDNEQFFGPGTRLTVL.

The chain carries TRBV9 and TRBJ1-2; D uncertain. V was pared by 0 bases and J by 4 bases, with 13 bases between. The CDR3 is 15 amino acids. The germline V gene has CDR1 SGDLS and CDR2 YYNGEE. The CDR3 bases are TGTGCCAGCAGCGTAGCTGTCGGCCCTGGCTATGGCTACACCTTC. Its protein product is CASSVAVGPGYGYTF.

This clonotype was seen a single time. The V call is TRBV7-3, the J call TRBJ2-1, with D perhaps TRBD2 (5 bases). The CDR3 covers 17 residues. The V and J ends lost 3 bases and 0 bases respectively, with 15 bases between them. Germline V gene data show CDR1 as SGHTA and CDR2 as FQGTGA. The CDR3 DNA sequence: TGTGCCAGCAGCTTGGCCGCTTCGAGGGCCTCCTACAATGAGCAGTTCTTC. Residues: CASSLAASRASYNEQFF.

This rearrangement joins TRBV6-5 to TRBJ1-4; 8 positions match TRBD1. The V and J ends lost 4 bases and 6 bases, in that order; junction bases with no gene match: 4. This CDR3 is built from 14 residues. Germline CDR1 MNHEY, CDR2 SVGAGI. CDR3 sequence (DNA): TGTGCCAGCAGTTTCAGGGGGCGGGATGAAAAACTGTTTTTT. Translation gives CASSFRGRDEKLFF.